Presented here are 10 T cell receptor beta chains from one specimen sequenced in a study of shared clonotypes between healthy human individuals. Sequencing was performed with immunoSEQ multiplex PCR; in TCRdb, only in-frame clones are kept and a portion is missing. The sample carries about 520,000 clones, approximately 94% recorded once. The sequenced sample was naive CD4+ T cells sorted from blood. Subset noted: CD45RA+ positively selected. These receptors were taken from a woman in her twenties or thirties in good health.

The chain is built from TRBV5-1 and TRBJ2-7; 12 bases agree with TRBD2. Germline V gene data show CDR1 as SGHRS and CDR2 as YFSETQ. The CDR3 is 15 residues long. Trimming took 4 bases from V and 3 from J; bases not matched to a gene: 5. The CDR3 protein is CASSQTSGSVYEQYF. The CDR3, as DNA: TGCGCCAGCAGCCAGACTAGCGGGAGTGTCTACGAGCAGTACTTC. Drawing the rest from reference TRBV5-1 and TRBJ2-7, the complete variable domain is KAGVTQTPRYLIKTRGQQVTLSCSPISGHRSVSWYQQTPGQGLQFLFEYFSETQRNKGNFPGRFSGRQFSNSRSEMNVSTLELGDSALYLCASSQTSGSVYEQYFGPGTRLTVT.

The V call is TRBV5-1, the J call TRBJ1-1; no reliable D call. The CDR3 extends over 14 amino acids. V lost 4 bases and J lost 3, with 13 bases in between. Looked up from germline, CDR1 is SGHRS and CDR2 is YFSETQ. The CDR3 nucleotides are TGCGCCAGCAGCCTTTTGGCGGCAGACACTGAAGCTTTCTTT. This encodes CASSLLAADTEAFF.

This chain joins TRBV27 and TRBJ2-5; 9 positions agree with TRBD2. The germline V gene encodes CDR1 MNHEY and CDR2 SMNVEV (reference sequence). The length of the CDR3 is 14 residues. With 10 bases clipped from V and 0 bases from J, the junction kept 6 bases outside the gene matches. The CDR3 is CAIRTSDDQETQYF. The CDR3, as DNA: TGTGCCATTAGGACTAGCGACGACCAAGAGACCCAGTACTTC.

The chain couples TRBV6-5 to TRBJ1-1, with no clear D. Trimming shortened V by 2 bases and J by 0 bases, and 7 bases separated the two germline ends. The CDR3 length is 14 residues. Germline V gene sequence: CDR1 MNHEY, CDR2 SVGAGI. The CDR3 reads CASSYRVMNTEAFF. For the CDR3, the DNA is TGTGCCAGCAGTTACAGGGTGATGAACACTGAAGCTTTCTTT.

This chain connects TRBV5-1 to TRBJ1-4; no clear D gene. V lost 0 bases to trimming and J lost 0 bases, with 12 bases between them. The germline gives CDR1 SGHRS, CDR2 YFSETQ. This CDR3 spans 17 amino acids. The CDR3 is CASSLASAATTNEKLFF. The CDR3 DNA reads as TGCGCCAGCAGCTTGGCTTCGGCGGCTACAACTAATGAAAAACTGTTTTTT.

This clone was observed a single time. This chain links TRBV19 with TRBJ2-7; D is uncertain. From germline, CDR1 is LNHDA and CDR2 SQIVND (reference sequence). The CDR3 has 11 residues. V lost 4 bases, J lost 2 bases, and 3 bases lay in between. The CDR3 DNA is TGTGCCAGTAGTACCCCCTACGAGCAGTACTTC. This sequence encodes CASSTPYEQYF.

This rearrangement joins TRBV7-9 to TRBJ2-1; TRBD2 agrees at 9 bases. The CDR3 loop spans 19 amino acids. V shed 4 bases and J 4 bases; nucleotides not matched to a gene: 17. Germline CDR1 is SEHNR and CDR2 is FQNEAQ (reference sequence). CDR3 region: CASSSQTLIAGEKYNEQFF. The CDR3 DNA sequence: TGTGCCAGCAGCTCCCAGACGTTAATAGCGGGAGAGAAATACAATGAGCAGTTCTTC.

This clone was recorded only once. The chain recombines TRBV6-5 with TRBJ2-7; 9 positions agree with TRBD1. This CDR3 contains 15 residues. Trimming took 5 bases from V and 4 from J; bases not matched to a gene: 9. The germline V gene has CDR1 MNHEY and CDR2 SVGAGI. The CDR3 region is CASSSGGTGTYEQYF. In DNA form, the CDR3 reads TGTGCCAGCAGTAGTGGGGGGACAGGGACGTACGAGCAGTACTTC.

About this clone itself: A junction end diverges from the germline sequence, so it may reflect a read error. The chain employs TRBV30 and TRBJ2-5, with D perhaps given as TRBD1 or TRBD2 (6 bases each). The CDR3 spans 12 residues. The germline V gene encodes CDR1 GTSNPN and CDR2 SVGIG (reference sequence). The CDR3 DNA reads TGTGCCTGGAGCTCCAATGGGGGGCGCGGTCACTTC. It yields the protein CAWSSNGGRGHF. The variable domain in full, with the rest retrieved from reference TRBV30 and TRBJ2-5, is SQTIHQWPATLVQPVGSPLSLECTVEGTSNPNLYWYRQAAGRGLQLLFYSVGIGQISSEVPQNLSASRPQDRQFILSSKKLLLSDSGFYLCAWSSNGGRGHFGPGTRLLVL.

The chain joins TRBV7-8 to TRBJ1-6; D uncertain. V lost 2 bases to trimming and J lost 6 bases, with 8 bases between them. The CDR3 spans 14 residues. The germline V gene encodes CDR1 SGHVS and CDR2 FQNEAQ. The CDR3 coding sequence is TGTGCCAGCAGCTTACGTCAGACTAATTCACCCCTCCACTTT. It translates to CASSLRQTNSPLHF. Complete variable domain (other parts from reference TRBV7-8 and TRBJ1-6): GAGVSQSPRYKVAKRGQDVALRCDPISGHVSLFWYQQALGQGPEFLTYFQNEAQLDKSGLPSDRFFAERPEGSVSTLKIQRTQQEDSAVYLCASSLRQTNSPLHFGNGTRLTVT.